The source of this TCR beta chain is a study of T cells of healthy individuals. TCRdb reprocessed the 5' RACE reads with MiXCR, giving one entry per CDR3 protein. The profile shows some 82,000 distinct CDR3 sequences, about 5.5% of them singletons. Looked up from germline, CDR1 is SGHTA and CDR2 is FQGNSA. The V end lost 6 bases, the J end lost 6 bases, and 14 bases lay between the germline ends. The CDR3 is 13 residues long. The TCR sequence derives from a female donor in good health. V usage is TRBV7-2 and J usage is TRBJ1-1, with TRBD1 as a possible D gene (6 bases). The CDR3 reads CASSAQGLAEAFF. In DNA, the CDR3 is TGTGCCAGCAGTGCACAGGGACTAGCTGAAGCTTTCTTT.